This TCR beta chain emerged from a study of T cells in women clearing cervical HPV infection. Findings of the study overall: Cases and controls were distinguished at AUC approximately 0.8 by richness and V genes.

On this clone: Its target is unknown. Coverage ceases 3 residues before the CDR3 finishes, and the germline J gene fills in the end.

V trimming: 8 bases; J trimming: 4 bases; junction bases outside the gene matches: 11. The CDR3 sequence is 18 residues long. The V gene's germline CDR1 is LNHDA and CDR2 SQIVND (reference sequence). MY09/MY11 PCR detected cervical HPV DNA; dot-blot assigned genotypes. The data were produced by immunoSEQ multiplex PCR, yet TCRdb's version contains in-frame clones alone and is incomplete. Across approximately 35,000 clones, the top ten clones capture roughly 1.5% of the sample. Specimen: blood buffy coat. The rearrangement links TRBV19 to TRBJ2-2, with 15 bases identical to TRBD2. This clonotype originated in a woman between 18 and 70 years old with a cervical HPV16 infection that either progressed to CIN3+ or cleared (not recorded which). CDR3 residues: CASSTGLAGGLVTGELFF. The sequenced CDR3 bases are TGTGCCAGTTCCACCGGACTAGCGGGAGGGTTAGTCACCGGGGAG.